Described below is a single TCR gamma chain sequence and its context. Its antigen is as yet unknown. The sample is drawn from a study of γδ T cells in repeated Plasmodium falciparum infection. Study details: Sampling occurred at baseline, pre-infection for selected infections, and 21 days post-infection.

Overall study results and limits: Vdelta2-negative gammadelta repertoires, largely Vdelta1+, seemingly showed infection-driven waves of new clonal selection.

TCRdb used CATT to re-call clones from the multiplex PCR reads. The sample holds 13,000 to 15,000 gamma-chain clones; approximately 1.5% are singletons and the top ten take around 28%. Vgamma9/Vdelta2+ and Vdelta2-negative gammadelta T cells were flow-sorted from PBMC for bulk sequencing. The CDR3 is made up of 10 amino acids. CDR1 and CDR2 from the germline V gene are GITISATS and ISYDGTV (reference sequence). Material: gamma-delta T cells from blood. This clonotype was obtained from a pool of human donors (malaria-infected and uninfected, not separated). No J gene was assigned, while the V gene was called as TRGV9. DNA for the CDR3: TGTGCCTTGTGGGAGAATTATAAGATATTC. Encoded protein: CALWENYKIF.